This T cell receptor (beta chain) appears in the sequencing data of a study of post-analysis software for immune sequencing data. Germline trimming cut 2 bases from V and 7 bases from J; bases unmatched to any gene: 11. The CDR3 extends over 14 amino acids. Looked up from germline, CDR1 is DFQATT and CDR2 is SNEGSKA (reference sequence). TCR beta libraries were prepared from cDNA with unique molecular identifiers. The authors obtained approximately 540,000 cDNA molecules from roughly 1 to 10 million T cells. TCRdb reanalysed the PCR reads using MiXCR and keeps one entry per CDR3 protein. Of about 770,000 distinct CDR3 sequences listed, 46% are singletons. Notes on the study in general: Strong co-clustering by F measure linked samples that shared a preparation batch. For normalized Chao1 diversity, multiple sclerosis patients scored significantly lower than controls did. In patients, TRBV5-6, TRBV5-1 and TRBV20-1 belonged to four or five TRBV segments found more frequently than in controls.

Comments on this clonotype: The antigen is undetermined.

The sample consisted of blood. The TCR comes from a girl between 5 and 17 years old with multiple sclerosis. The rearrangement uses TRBV20-1 and TRBJ2-7, with 7 bases identical to TRBD2. CDR3 nucleotides: TGCAGTGCTAGACCGGAAGGGAGGGCCCGGGAGCAGTACTTC. It specifies CSARPEGRAREQYF.